This T cell receptor beta chain emerged from a study of blood T cell repertoires in COVID-19. Study overall: Samples taken during acute and convalescent COVID-19 were collected in the United States, Italy and Spain.

Germline lookup yields CDR1 MDHEN and CDR2 SYDVKM. This CDR3 is built from 15 residues. Trimming took off 4 bases at V and 10 bases at J, with 20 bases between the two ends. Generated by immunoSEQ multiplex PCR, the TCRdb table keeps only in-frame clones and is missing some. The sample lists 100,000 or so clones; roughly 87% were seen once. A few counts support this clone. The sequenced material came from peripheral blood. The source of this sequence is an elderly man with acute or convalescent COVID-19. This chain uses TRBV28 with TRBJ2-1, with D maybe TRBD2 (6 bases). The CDR3 sequence: CASSSYERAGSEQFF. In nucleotides, the CDR3 is TGTGCCAGCAGTTCCTACGAGCGGGCGGGGAGCGAGCAGTTCTTC. Using reference TRBV28 and TRBJ2-1 for the parts outside the CDR3, the full variable domain is DVKVTQSSRYLVKRTGEKVFLECVQDMDHENMFWYRQDPGLGLRLIYFSYDVKMKEKGDIPEGYSVSREKKERFSLILESASTNQTSMYLCASSSYERAGSEQFFGPGTRLTVL.